This T cell receptor beta chain was identified during a study of shared clonotypes between healthy human individuals. Naive CD8 cells lacked CD45RO and underwent positive selection for CCR7, leaving out terminally differentiated effector memory CD45RA+ cells. As for this clone: Its antigen is unknown.

Trimming stripped 3 bases from V and 1 base from J, with 12 bases between. CDR1 is SGDLS, CDR2 YYNGEE, per germline. This CDR3 region has 15 residues. Study-level findings and limits: A handful of donors shared around 5.2% of their naive CD4 clonotypes. Researchers found naive subsets generally carried larger estimated richness than memory subsets. At large depth, rarefaction still showed sorted-subset sequencing to be incomplete.

An approximately 210 ng quantity of DNA, 25,000 to 35,000 T cell genomes, went into the sorted-subset replicate PCRs. Sequencing was performed with immunoSEQ multiplex PCR; in TCRdb, only in-frame clones are kept and a portion is missing. The sample includes approximately 840,000 clones, about 96% of them seen just once. The receptor comes from a young man in good health. The specimen was naive CD8+ T cells sorted from blood. The gene calls are TRBV9 and TRBJ2-3; D call uncertain. As DNA, the CDR3 is TGTGCCAGCAGCGGGCCTGGCGGAGGCACAGATACGCAGTATTTT. This encodes CASSGPGGGTDTQYF.